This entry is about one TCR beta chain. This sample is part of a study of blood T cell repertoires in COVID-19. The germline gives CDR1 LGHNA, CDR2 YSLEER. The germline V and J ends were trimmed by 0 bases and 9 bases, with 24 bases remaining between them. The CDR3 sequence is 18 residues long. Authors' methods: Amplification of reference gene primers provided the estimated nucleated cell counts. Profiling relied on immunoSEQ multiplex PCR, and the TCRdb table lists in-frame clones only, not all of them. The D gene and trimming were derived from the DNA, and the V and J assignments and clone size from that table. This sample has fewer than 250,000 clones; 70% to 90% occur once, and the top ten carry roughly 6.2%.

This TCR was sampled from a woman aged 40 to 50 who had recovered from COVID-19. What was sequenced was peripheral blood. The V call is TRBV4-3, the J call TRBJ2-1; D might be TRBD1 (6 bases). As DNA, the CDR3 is TGCGCCAGCAGCCAAGAAATGGGTCTTGGGGCAGGGGAATTTGAGCAGTTCTTC. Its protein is CASSQEMGLGAGEFEQFF.